The clone carrying this T cell receptor (beta chain) has a single count. Its matching antigen is unknown. The data were taken from a study of Graves' ophthalmopathy and Graves' hyperthyroidism. General observations from the study: Thyroid clonotypes that were expanded above 0.001 frequency mostly also appeared in blood.

V trimming: 5 bases; J trimming: 3 bases; junction bases outside the gene matches: 8. CDR1 is SGHVT and CDR2 is SQSDAQ in the germline V gene. There are 15 residues in the CDR3. Other autoimmune diseases, uncontrolled infections, pregnancy or lactation ruled patients out of participation. Clinicians diagnosed using symptoms, serum thyroxine, TRAb, thyroid ultrasound and orbital computed tomography. Out of about 9.6 ml of fresh peripheral blood, PBMCs were obtained. Amplified TCR beta CDR3 regions were obtained using RNA transcripts as template. HTBI-primed RT-PCR formed the first round, and a multiplex PCR formed the second. TCRdb reanalysed the multiplex PCR reads using MiXCR and keeps one entry per CDR3 protein. The sample shows 200,000 to 300,000 distinct CDR3 sequences, about 46% of them seen only once.

The rearrangement links TRBV7-4 to TRBJ1-1; 8 bases are shared with TRBD1. The receptor was derived from an adult man with Graves' ophthalmopathy. Sequences were obtained from peripheral blood. The CDR3 loop reads CASSGMGQAYTEAFF. The CDR3 DNA is TGTGCCAGCAGCGGAATGGGACAGGCCTACACTGAAGCTTTCTTT.